This T cell receptor (beta chain) originates from a study of shared clonotypes between healthy human individuals. The length of the CDR3 is 12 residues. V lost 4 bases and J 8 bases, leaving 11 bases between the germline ends. Germline V CDR1 and CDR2: MNHEY, SVGAGI. Sequencing was performed with immunoSEQ multiplex PCR; in TCRdb, only in-frame clones are kept and a portion is missing. This sample has 2 million to 2.5 million clones, with about 93% found just once. Naivety among CD8 cells was defined by CD45RO negativity and positive CCR7 selection, thereby excluding terminally differentiated effector memory CD45RA+ cells.

This clonotype was obtained from a man aged 18 to 30 in good health. Some clones in this sample may be carry-over from other donors' samples. Sequenced sample: naive CD8+ T cells from PBMCs. This chain connects TRBV6-5 to TRBJ1-2, with a tentative D call TRBD1 (5 bases). This chain's CDR3 is CASSLGLDGYTF. The CDR3, as DNA: TGTGCCAGCAGTTTGGGGCTTGACGGCTACACCTTC.